This paragraph covers one T cell receptor beta chain sequence. It has no known antigen specificity. No much larger clone is present one base from it, and per-base qualities are unavailable. The V and J ends are trimmed by 8 bases and 7 bases, leaving 18 bases between them. Looking up the germline V gene yields CDR1 SGHRS and CDR2 YFSETQ. Its CDR3 holds 14 amino acids, cysteine through phenylalanine. Left in the record is the CDR3 DNA by itself, 42 bases read in frame from the first base. The source of the sample is a study of cytomegalovirus exposure and HLA in healthy donors (dated by TCRdb to 2016 to 2017). A note on the overall study: An earlier analysis of 587 of the donors reported over 250 Gb of sequence data and 90 million to 120 million unique TCR beta sequences obtained from around 190 million T cells. In a later analysis, previously published TCR beta repertoires from roughly 710 donors were re-analyzed and high-resolution HLA genotyping was added so that TCR occurrence patterns could be studied. HLA typing included class I and class II loci at four-digit resolution. The study combined high-throughput TCR immunosequencing, statistical association of individual TCRs with disease status, and machine learning to predict cytomegalovirus infection status. An earlier analysis of some 500 of the donors used high-throughput TCR beta sequencing to judge whether each TCR beta V gene segment behaved as functional or pseudogenic. The study aimed to test whether signatures of past pathogen exposure could be identified by cataloging public T cell receptors. An early release that covered approximately 600 HLA-typed donors contained approximately 300 gigabases of sequencing data and 85 million to 100 million unique TCR sequences. Using immunosequencing, the study profiled T cell repertoires from roughly 650 subjects and related those repertoires to cytomegalovirus serostatus. In the later analysis, no new phenotypic data were used to find candidate immune exposures; instead, reliance was placed on TCR beta sequences and their occurrence across donors. Genome-wide SNP genotypes for about 55% of the 666 donors were used in a later genetic analysis, which treated that subset as a discovery cohort. All discovery cohort repertoires had been generated on a single sequencing platform. Of the 350 to 400 genotyped donors, approximately 83% fell in the genetic ancestry cluster associated with self-reported Caucasian donors. About five DR-DQ haplotypes were treated as single units for association and clustering because of strong linkage in the cohort. Typing coverage varied by locus: roughly 620-640 donors for A, B, C, DRB1 and DQB1; more than 500 for DQA1; around 570 for DPA1; roughly 450 for DPB1. Donor age, sex, ethnicity and CMV serostatus were collected together with the repertoire data. Among several hundred genotyped donors of the cohort, an average of around 220,000 unique TCR beta nucleotide sequences was sequenced per donor, of which approximately 18% were non-productive. Besides the first cohort of more than 650 subjects, a separate validation cohort made up of roughly 120 different subjects was used. What the work shows at the level of the full study, not this receptor alone: Linkage disequilibrium might explain the correlated functional status among segregating V segments, but an unknown experimental factor could not be excluded. A cluster of highly shared sequence variants was judged likely to be a technical artifact of the sequencing pipeline. A further reported finding was that TCR beta sequences accurately predicted the HLA-A and HLA-B alleles for most subjects in the first cohort. Cytomegalovirus status was reported to be diagnosed by the classifier with high specificity and sensitivity in both the original and validation cohorts. A total of 150 or so TCR beta chains were listed by the study as associated with cytomegalovirus. Some IMGT-functional V segments, including TRBV6-2 and TRBV6-3, could not be told apart with the 87-base-pair reads, so those segments were excluded. Roughly uniform sequencing depth across donors was assumed in presence/absence analyses, although this assumption may not hold. According to a later genetic analysis, donors in an Asian-associated ancestry cluster had fewer N-insertions in productive TCRs than the approximately 670-donor mean. In a later analysis, HLA-associated TCR beta chains showed more clonal expansion and lower generation probabilities than non-associated chains that were equally common. Assigning TCR associations to individual alleles was difficult when HLA alleles, especially DR and DQ, strongly co-occurred. The authors suggested that the approach could potentially be extended to other disease states and immunological phenotypes. According to a later analysis, TCR association rates differed among HLA loci, with DRB1 alleles showing the most associated TCRs and HLA-C alleles showing the fewest. In an earlier analysis of roughly 560 of the donors, most TCR beta V segments were observed in productive rearrangements about 87% or about 30% of the time, broadly matching IMGT annotations. An association between a missense DCLRE1C variant and V-gene and J-gene trimming of TCR beta chains was found in a later genetic analysis and replicated in an independent cohort. Most CMV-associated TCR beta chains appeared to be HLA-restricted in a later analysis, and the HLA associations seemed to be driven largely by CMV exposure. Because counts were too low, roughly 16 rarely observed V segments, including chromosome 9 orphons, were excluded from the earlier analysis of fewer than 650 of the donors. Because HLA typing was unavailable for some donors at each locus, only the typed subset was used in association tests. The cohort was sequenced for TCR beta chains only, and without alpha or paired-chain data the features that could be detected were limited. Three of the identified cytomegalovirus-associated TCR beta chains were confirmed in vitro to be specific for cytomegalovirus antigens. A later analysis reported that several top co-occurrence clusters appeared linked to parvovirus B19, influenza, CMV and Epstein-Barr virus. CMV serostatus was the only immune exposure information available for the cohort. Across donors, most TCR sequences were observed very rarely, whereas some public TCRs were present in many individuals. A later analysis associated about 17,000 TCR beta sequences with specific HLA alleles at a false discovery rate of 0.05.

In total, 630 or so healthy bone marrow donors made up the cohort. At the time of sampling, all cohort members were nominally healthy, though unrecorded immune exposures were likely present. The donor tested CMV seropositive, placing the donor among the 250 to 350 seropositive members of the cohort. A peripheral blood sample was collected from each donor, and TCR beta sequencing was performed on peripheral blood mononuclear cells. The Qiagen DNeasy Blood Extraction Kit was used to extract genomic DNA from the blood cell samples. The library came from the immunoSEQ multiplex PCR assay. For the multiplex PCR, a mixture combining 60 forward primers for TCR Vbeta segments and 13 reverse primers for TCR Jbeta segments was used. The CDR3 region of rearranged TCR beta genes was amplified from genomic DNA with a multiplex PCR assay. The Illumina HiSeq System was used to sequence the amplified TCR beta libraries as 87-base-pair reads. In the paper's pipeline: Across the 500 to 700 repertoires, a later analysis counted tens of millions of unique TCR beta chains, roughly 11 million of which were shared by at least two donors. Raw reads were error-corrected and collapsed into unique sequences by a nearest-neighbor algorithm in which closely related sequences were merged to remove PCR and sequencing errors. To assign V, D and J gene segments, CDR3 sequences were aligned to IMGT reference sequences. For a sequence to be retained, a match of at least six nucleotides to both a V gene segment and a J gene segment was required. A rearrangement counted as productive if the CDR3 had no stop codons and remained in frame with V and J, and every other rearrangement counted as non-productive. Following IMGT convention, CDR3 was defined as the stretch from the second conserved V-encoded cysteine up to the conserved J-encoded phenylalanine. Sequences without an unambiguous match to a single V gene segment were excluded from the earlier analysis of over 500 of the donors. An earlier analysis of 500 to 600 of the donors classified V segments as functional when productive rearrangements were above 56.7% and as segregating when the standard deviation between donors was above 5%. To diagnose cytomegalovirus status from the catalog of TCR beta chain sequences, a statistical classification framework was built. In a later analysis, TCR nucleotide sequences were compared against IMGT/GENE-DB human TR gene sequences so that V and J genes could be assigned. In a later analysis, CDR3 sequences and most-parsimonious VDJ recombination scenarios were assigned using the TCRdist pipeline. In a later analysis, every TCR beta chain was defined by the combination of its CDR3 amino acid sequence and its V-gene family, and reads without a unique V-gene family were dropped. To address suspected cross-contamination and a sequencing artifact, a later analysis removed around 590 highly shared, low-generation-probability nucleotide sequences. In a later analysis, a clonal expansion index was calculated for each public chain from normalized within-repertoire ranks of inferred template counts. In a later analysis, generation probabilities were computed with a VDJ recombination model fitted to out-of-frame rearrangements, and the resulting probabilities were checked against IGoR. In a later analysis, TCR-TCR, TCR-HLA and TCR-CMV co-occurrence was scored with hypergeometric tests, and a repertoire-size bias correction was applied to TCR pairs. In a later analysis, false discovery rates were estimated by permuting HLA or CMV assignments 20 times. In a later analysis, co-occurring TCRs were grouped using DBSCAN, and TCRdist sequence similarity was added for clustering within HLA-allele-positive subsets. Repertoires with fewer than 30,000 or more than 120,000 public chains were left out of co-occurrence clustering, as were five repertoires with anomalous nucleotide sharing. TCRdb's version of the immuneACCESS table is confined to in-frame rearrangements and falls short of the full clone set. An unresolved V gene accounts for under half of the shortfall where checked; the remainder is of unknown origin. The DNA was the basis for D and trimming; V, J and clone size are from that table. Within this sample are approximately 190,000 clones, with more than 9.5% of them counted one time only. The ten largest clones add up to more than 7% of the sample.

The specimen sequenced was PBMCs. The sequence derives from a man over 45 in good health and CMV-seropositive. The chain links TRBV5-1 with TRBJ2-2, and perhaps TRBD1 as D gene, on 5 matching bases. Here is the DNA: TGCGCCAGTACAAAGGGGTCAGGGAACGGGGAGCTGTTTTTT. It is translated as CASTKGSGNGELFF. The CDR3 plus the reference TRBV5-1 and TRBJ2-2 genes for the other parts give the full variable domain: KAGVTQTPRYLIKTRGQQVTLSCSPISGHRSVSWYQQTPGQGLQFLFEYFSETQRNKGNFPGRFSGRQFSNSRSEMNVSTLELGDSALYLCASTKGSGNGELFFGEGSRLTVL.